A selection of T cell receptor beta chains follows, all from one sample in a study of early T cells in non-severe SARS-CoV-2 infection. TCRdb used MiXCR to reprocess the 5' RACE reads, holding one entry per CDR3 protein. The sample includes more than 25,000 distinct CDR3 sequences, around 5.3% of them seen just once. The sequenced sample was whole blood. The receptors were gathered from an adult who was a healthcare worker with PCR-confirmed SARS-CoV-2 infection or an uninfected control (not recorded which). Each CDR3 is given with its conserved first and last residue. The D gene is left open where the match is weak. Only part of the rows carry a size: once, few, many, or a class if the clone is expanded.

size: many
J: TRBJ1-1
D: NA
V: TRBV11-2
CDR3: CASSYRRDSTEAFF
DNA: TGTGCCAGCAGCTATAGACGAGACAGCACTGAAGCTTTCTTT

size: few
J: TRBJ1-1
D: NA
V: TRBV27
CDR3: CASSLIAGWTEAFF
DNA: TGTGCCAGCAGTTTAATAGCAGGTTGGACTGAAGCTTTCTTT

size: many
J: TRBJ1-2
D: TRBD1
V: TRBV7-3
CDR3: CASSLQGANGYTF
DNA: TGTGCCAGCAGCTTGCAGGGGGCGAATGGCTACACCTTC

size: few
J: TRBJ2-1
D: NA
V: TRBV16
CDR3: CASSHPVASSYNEQFF
DNA: TGTGCCAGCAGCCACCCGGTAGCTAGCTCCTACAATGAGCAGTTCTTC

size: few
J: TRBJ2-1
D: NA
V: TRBV20-1
CDR3: CSARRTSSYNEQFF
DNA: TGCAGTGCTAGGAGGACAAGCTCCTACAATGAGCAGTTCTTC

size: medium-sized
J: TRBJ2-7
D: TRBD1
V: TRBV7-7
CDR3: CASSLSGTGGDEQYF
DNA: TGTGCTAGCAGCTTATCCGGGACAGGGGGCGACGAGCAGTACTTC

size: many
J: TRBJ2-1
D: NA
V: TRBV15
CDR3: CATSRGITPGAEQFF
DNA: TGTGCCACCAGCAGAGGGATTACCCCTGGTGCTGAGCAGTTCTTC

size: many
J: TRBJ2-1
D: TRBD2
V: TRBV11-2
CDR3: CASSLSGRQGDEQFF
DNA: TGTGCCAGCAGCTTAAGCGGGAGGCAAGGCGATGAGCAGTTCTTC

size: many
J: TRBJ2-1
D: TRBD2
V: TRBV7-6
CDR3: CASTYRAGNNEQFF
DNA: TGTGCCAGCACCTATAGAGCGGGGAACAATGAGCAGTTCTTC

size: many
J: TRBJ2-2
D: NA
V: TRBV7-9
CDR3: CASSTPQGAEPTHTGELFF
DNA: TGTGCCAGCAGCACTCCTCAAGGAGCGGAGCCTACGCACACCGGGGAGCTGTTTTTT

size: many
J: TRBJ2-1
D: NA
V: TRBV30
CDR3: CAWSPGGFSKNEQFF
DNA: TGTGCCTGGAGTCCTGGGGGATTTAGTAAGAATGAGCAGTTCTTC

size: many
J: TRBJ2-7
D: NA
V: TRBV13
CDR3: CASSSRMDSYEQYF
DNA: TGTGCCAGCAGCTCGCGGATGGACTCCTACGAGCAGTACTTC

size: many
J: TRBJ2-1
D: TRBD1
V: TRBV24-1
CDR3: CATRRTGENEQFF
DNA: TGTGCCACCAGGAGGACAGGGGAAAATGAGCAGTTCTTC

size: many
J: TRBJ1-1
D: NA
V: TRBV2
CDR3: CASSEGWGITMNTEAFF
DNA: TGTGCCAGCAGTGAGGGATGGGGGATTACGATGAACACTGAAGCTTTCTTT

size: many
J: TRBJ1-1
D: NA
V: TRBV11-3
CDR3: CASSLKPNTEAFF
DNA: TGTGCCAGCAGCTTGAAGCCGAACACTGAAGCTTTCTTT

size: many
J: TRBJ1-3
D: NA
V: TRBV10-3
CDR3: CAIRDISENTIYF
DNA: TGTGCCATTAGGGACATCTCTGAAAACACCATATATTTT

size: many
J: TRBJ2-1
D: NA
V: TRBV7-8
CDR3: CASSSESGEQFF
DNA: TGTGCCAGCAGCTCAGAGTCTGGTGAGCAGTTCTTC

size: many
J: TRBJ2-1
D: NA
V: TRBV20-1
CDR3: CSAREHEQFF
DNA: TGCAGTGCTAGGGAGCATGAGCAGTTCTTC

size: few
J: TRBJ2-5
D: NA
V: TRBV11-3
CDR3: CASSSQAGLFAETQYF
DNA: TGTGCCAGCAGCTCACAAGCAGGACTATTTGCAGAGACCCAGTACTTC

size: NA
J: TRBJ2-1
D: TRBD1
V: TRBV29-1
CDR3: CSVRAGTAYNEQFF
DNA: TGCAGCGTGAGAGCCGGGACAGCTTACAATGAGCAGTTCTTC

size: many
J: TRBJ1-1
D: NA
V: TRBV6-1
CDR3: CASRGDSSEAFF
DNA: TGTGCCAGCAGAGGAGACTCGAGTGAAGCTTTCTTT

size: NA
J: TRBJ2-3
D: TRBD2
V: TRBV20-1
CDR3: CSAGTSGSADTQYF
DNA: TGCAGTGCTGGGACTAGCGGGAGTGCAGATACGCAGTATTTT

size: medium-sized
J: TRBJ2-3
D: TRBD2
V: TRBV11-2
CDR3: CASRAGAGGFTDTQYF
DNA: TGTGCCAGCCGGGCAGGAGCGGGAGGGTTCACAGATACGCAGTATTTT

size: many
J: TRBJ1-1
D: NA
V: TRBV5-5
CDR3: CASSFRNTEAFF
DNA: TGTGCCAGCAGCTTCCGCAACACTGAAGCTTTCTTT

size: many
J: TRBJ1-2
D: TRBD1
V: TRBV5-5
CDR3: CASSFWGQGYGYTF
DNA: TGTGCCAGCAGCTTTTGGGGACAGGGCTATGGCTACACCTTC

size: few
J: TRBJ2-3
D: NA
V: TRBV7-3
CDR3: CASSLTPSGGTDTQYF
DNA: TGTGCCAGCAGCTTAACCCCCTCGGGAGGCACAGATACGCAGTATTTT

size: NA
J: TRBJ1-2
D: NA
V: TRBV6-6
CDR3: CASSYRTDDYGYTF
DNA: TGTGCCAGCAGTTATAGGACGGATGACTATGGCTACACCTTC